This T cell receptor beta chain was documented in a study of OX40 agonist ivuxolimab in advanced cancers. Only in-frame clones appear in the TCRdb table, and some are missing; sequencing was by immunoSEQ multiplex PCR. The table has tens of thousands of clones, just over 85% seen once. This CDR3 has 13 residues. The V and J ends lost 1 base and 5 bases respectively, with 9 bases between them. CDR1 is GTSNPN and CDR2 is SVGIG in the germline V gene (reference sequence). The sequence derives from an adult with an advanced solid tumor such as melanoma, head and neck, liver or kidney cancer. The chain recombines TRBV30 with TRBJ1-5; D unclear. The source material was CD4+ or CD8+ T cells sorted from blood, sampled in a trial of the OX40 agonist ivuxolimab. The CDR3 spells CAWSESYDQPQHF. The CDR3 DNA follows: TGTGCCTGGAGTGAATCCTACGATCAGCCCCAGCATTTT.